One sample yielded the 10 T cell receptor beta chains listed below, sequenced in a study of graft-versus-host responses after intestinal transplantation. Clones were read by immunoSEQ multiplex PCR, and TCRdb kept only the in-frame ones, dropping some. The sample lists about 23,000 clones, over 90% occurring once. Material: PBMCs, obtained 39 to 40 days after intestinal transplant. Every receptor here comes from a human patient who received an intestinal transplant, so some T cells may come from the graft donor.

This chain connects TRBV9 to TRBJ2-1, with 14 bases fitting TRBD2. Germline V gene sequence: CDR1 SGDLS, CDR2 YYNGEE. The trim removed 3 bases at V and 9 bases at J, leaving 5 bases unmatched. This CDR3 contains 15 residues. The CDR3 DNA reads TGTGCCAGCAGCGCCGGGACTAGCGGGAGTACTGAGCAGTTCTTC. It yields the protein CASSAGTSGSTEQFF.

This chain connects TRBV7-6 to TRBJ2-2; tentatively, D is TRBD2 (6 bases). This CDR3 is 19 amino acids long. Germline V gene data show CDR1 as SGHVS and CDR2 as FNYEAQ. V was shortened by 0 bases and J by 2 bases, with 19 bases between the two germline ends. The CDR3 DNA sequence: TGTGCCAGCAGCTTAGCTCCGCGGGGAATGGCCTCTAACACCGGGGAGCTGTTTTTT. Translated: CASSLAPRGMASNTGELFF.

The J gene is TRBJ2-1, the V gene TRBV28; TRBD2 agrees at 9 bases. The junction had 12 bases not matched to a gene; V was cut back by 6 bases and J by 6 bases. This CDR3 spans 16 amino acids. Germline assignment: CDR1 MDHEN and CDR2 SYDVKM. CDR3 in amino acids: CASRAPPGTSPNEQFF. CDR3 bases: TGTGCCAGCAGGGCTCCCCCCGGGACTAGCCCCAATGAGCAGTTCTTC.

This clone was detected only once. The chain carries TRBV18 and TRBJ1-1; D not certain. V was trimmed by 2 bases and J by 1 base, leaving 14 bases between them. This CDR3 contains 16 residues. Germline assignment: CDR1 KGHSH and CDR2 LQKENI. The CDR3 coding sequence is TGTGCCAGCTCACCAGTAACAGTTGGAAGGAACACTGAAGCTTTCTTT. This codes for CASSPVTVGRNTEAFF. The entire variable domain, with the rest obtained from reference TRBV18 and TRBJ1-1, is as follows: NAGVMQNPRHLVRRRGQEARLRCSPMKGHSHVYWYRQLPEEGLKFMVYLQKENIIDESGMPKERFSAEFPKEGPSILRIQQVVRGDSAAYFCASSPVTVGRNTEAFFGQGTRLTVV.

The chain couples TRBV5-1 to TRBJ2-7; TRBD2 aligns across 13 bases. V was clipped by 3 bases and J by 4 bases; unmatched bases: 7. The CDR3 is made up of 16 amino acids. Germline CDR1 and CDR2: SGHRS and YFSETQ. CDR3 nucleotides: TGCGCCAGCAGCTCCGGGACTAGCGGGACCGCATACGAGCAGTACTTC. This encodes CASSSGTSGTAYEQYF.

The chain uses TRBV21-1 and TRBJ2-5; TRBD2 is taken as the D call from the table, unchecked against the DNA. TRBV21-1 is described as a pseudogene. The CDR3 covers 17 residues. The CDR3 protein is CASSKQPSGEGGETQYF. As DNA, the CDR3 is TGTGCCAGCAGCAAACAGCCCTCCGGGGAGGGTGGAGAGACCCAGTACTTC.

The CDR3, as DNA: TGTGCCAGCAGTTTAGGGATCTCGCACCCCTCAGCCTACGAGCAGTACTTC. Residues: CASSLGISHPSAYEQYF. The chain uses TRBV28 and TRBJ2-7; no definite D call. V was pared by 2 bases and J by 2 bases, with 19 bases between. The CDR3 length is 17 residues. Germline values: CDR1 MDHEN, CDR2 SYDVKM.

As to this clone: One end of the junction is discordant with germline, which a read error may explain. The chain uses TRBV20-1 and TRBJ1-1; no clear D. This CDR3 spans 11 amino acids. CDR1 and CDR2 (germline): DFQATT, SNEGSKA (reference sequence). The CDR3 DNA reads as TGCAGTGCGAGAGAGGGAACTGAAGCTTTCTTT. Translation gives CSAREGTEAFF.

The chain is built from TRBV4-3 and TRBJ1-5; D remains unclear. V was shortened by 0 bases and J by 6 bases, with 6 bases between the two germline ends. CDR1 and CDR2 from the germline V gene are LGHNA and YSLEER. This CDR3 has 13 amino acids. The CDR3 DNA follows: TGCGCCAGCAGCCAAGATCCCGGTCAGCCCCAGCATTTT. It is translated as CASSQDPGQPQHF.

CDR3 amino acids: CASSRYRGRGETQYF. CDR3 nucleotide sequence: TGCGCCAGCAGCCGCTATCGGGGGCGGGGAGAGACCCAGTACTTC. The gene calls are TRBV5-1 and TRBJ2-5; either TRBD1 or TRBD2 may fit D (6 bases each). V was shortened by 4 bases and J by 4 bases, with 17 bases between the two germline ends. This CDR3 is built from 15 residues. The germline V gene encodes CDR1 SGHRS and CDR2 YFSETQ.